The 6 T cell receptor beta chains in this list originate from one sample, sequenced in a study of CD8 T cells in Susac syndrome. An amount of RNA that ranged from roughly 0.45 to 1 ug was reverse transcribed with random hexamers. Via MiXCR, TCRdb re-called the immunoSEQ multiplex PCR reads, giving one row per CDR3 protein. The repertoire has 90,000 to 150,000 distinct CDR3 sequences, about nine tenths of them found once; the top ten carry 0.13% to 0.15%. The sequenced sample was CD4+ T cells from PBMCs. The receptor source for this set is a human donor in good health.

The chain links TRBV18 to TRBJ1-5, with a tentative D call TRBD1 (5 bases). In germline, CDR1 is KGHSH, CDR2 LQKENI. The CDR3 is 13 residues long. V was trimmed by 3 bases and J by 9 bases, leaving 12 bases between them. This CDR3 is CASSPGRQWPQHF. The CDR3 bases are TGTGCCAGCTCACCGGGACGTCAATGGCCCCAGCATTTT.

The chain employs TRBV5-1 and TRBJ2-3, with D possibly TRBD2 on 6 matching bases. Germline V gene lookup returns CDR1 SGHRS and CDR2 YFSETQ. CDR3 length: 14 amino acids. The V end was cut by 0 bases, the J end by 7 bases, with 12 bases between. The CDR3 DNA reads TGCGCCAGCAGCTTGGCCTCGGCGGGGTATACGCAGTATTTT. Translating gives CASSLASAGYTQYF.

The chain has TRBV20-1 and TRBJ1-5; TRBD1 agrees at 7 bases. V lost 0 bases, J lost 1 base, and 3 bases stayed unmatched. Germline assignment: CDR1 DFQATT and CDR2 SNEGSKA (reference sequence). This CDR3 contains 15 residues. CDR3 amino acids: CSARDQQGSNQPQHF. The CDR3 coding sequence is TGCAGTGCTAGAGATCAACAGGGGAGCAATCAGCCCCAGCATTTT.

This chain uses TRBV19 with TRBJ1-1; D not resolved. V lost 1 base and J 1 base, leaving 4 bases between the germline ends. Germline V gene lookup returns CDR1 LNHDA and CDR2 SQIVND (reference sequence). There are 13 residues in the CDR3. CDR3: CASSIAWNTEAFF. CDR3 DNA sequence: TGTGCCAGTAGTATAGCTTGGAACACTGAAGCTTTCTTT. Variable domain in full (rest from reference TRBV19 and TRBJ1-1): DGGITQSPKYLFRKEGQNVTLSCEQNLNHDAMYWYRQDPGQGLRLIYYSQIVNDFQKGDIAEGYSVSREKKESFPLTVTSAQKNPTAFYLCASSIAWNTEAFFGQGTRLTVV.

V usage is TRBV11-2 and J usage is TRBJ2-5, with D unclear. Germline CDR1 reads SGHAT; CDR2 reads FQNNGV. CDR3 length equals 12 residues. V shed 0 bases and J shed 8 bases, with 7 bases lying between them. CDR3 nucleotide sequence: TGTGCCAGCAGCTTAGATCTGAGAACCCAGTACTTC. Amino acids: CASSLDLRTQYF. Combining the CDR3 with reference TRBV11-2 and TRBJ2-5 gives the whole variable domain EAGVAQSPRYKIIEKRQSVAFWCNPISGHATLYWYQQILGQGPKLLIQFQNNGVVDDSQLPKDRFSAERLKGVDSTLKIQPAKLEDSAVYLCASSLDLRTQYFGPGTRLLVL.

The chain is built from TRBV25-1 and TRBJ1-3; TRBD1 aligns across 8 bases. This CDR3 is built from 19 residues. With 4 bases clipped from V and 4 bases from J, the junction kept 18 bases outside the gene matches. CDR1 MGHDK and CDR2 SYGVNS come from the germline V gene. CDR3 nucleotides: TGTGCCAGCAGTGGCCAGACAGGGGCGCAGAGGATGCTAGGAAACACCATATATTTT. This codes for CASSGQTGAQRMLGNTIYF.